The entry below describes one TCR beta chain. Its target is unknown. The data are from a study of cytomegalovirus exposure and HLA in healthy donors. Across the study: The roughly 670 first-cohort repertoires shared a platform with the 120 or so validation repertoires, as reported in a later analysis.

A roughly 120-subject validation cohort, separate from the approximately 720-subject first cohort, supplied the donors. Data came from immunoSEQ multiplex PCR; TCRdb stores just in-frame clones and leaves some out. This table has roughly 220,000 clones, roughly 84% appearing once. V was cut by 2 bases and J by 4 bases, with 12 bases left in between. The CDR3 is made up of 14 amino acids. Germline V gives CDR1 SGHVS, CDR2 FQNEAQ. Whole-study results and caveats: Subsequent analysis found a tendency for first-cohort TCR clusters to co-occur within the 95 to 150 validation repertoires. The investigators catalogued under 200 TCR beta chains as cytomegalovirus-associated.

The sequenced sample consisted of PBMCs. The sequence derives from a woman aged 25-40 years in good health and CMV-seropositive. This chain connects TRBV7-8 to TRBJ2-7; a weak D match, TRBD1 (6 bases). The CDR3 is CASSLRDKTYEQYF. CDR3 nucleotides: TGTGCCAGCAGCTTACGGGACAAAACATACGAGCAGTACTTC. The whole variable domain, filled in from reference TRBV7-8 and TRBJ2-7, reads GAGVSQSPRYKVAKRGQDVALRCDPISGHVSLFWYQQALGQGPEFLTYFQNEAQLDKSGLPSDRFFAERPEGSVSTLKIQRTQQEDSAVYLCASSLRDKTYEQYFGPGTRLTVT.